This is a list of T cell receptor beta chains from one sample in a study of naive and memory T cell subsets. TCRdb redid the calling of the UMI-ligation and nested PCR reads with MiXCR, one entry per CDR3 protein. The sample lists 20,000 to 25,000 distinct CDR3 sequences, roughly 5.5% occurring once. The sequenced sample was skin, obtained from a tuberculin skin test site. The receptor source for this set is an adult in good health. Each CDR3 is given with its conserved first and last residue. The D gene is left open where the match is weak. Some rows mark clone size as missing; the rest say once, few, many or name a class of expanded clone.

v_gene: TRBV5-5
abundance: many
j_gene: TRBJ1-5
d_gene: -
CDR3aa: CASSLEGTKTNQPQHF
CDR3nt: TGTGCCAGCAGCTTGGAGGGGACAAAAACGAATCAGCCCCAGCATTTT

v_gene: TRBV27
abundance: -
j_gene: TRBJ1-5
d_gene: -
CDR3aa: CASSLAGLSNQPQHF
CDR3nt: TGTGCCAGCAGTTTAGCAGGCCTTAGCAATCAGCCCCAGCATTTT

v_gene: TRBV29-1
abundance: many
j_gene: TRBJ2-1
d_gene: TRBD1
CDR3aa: CSVERSWGTGRPGEQFF
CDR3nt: TGCAGCGTTGAGAGAAGTTGGGGGACAGGGAGGCCCGGGGAGCAGTTCTTC

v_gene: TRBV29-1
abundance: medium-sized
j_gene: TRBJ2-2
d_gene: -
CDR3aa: CSVVGSTGELFF
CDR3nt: TGCAGCGTTGTTGGGAGCACCGGGGAGCTGTTTTTT

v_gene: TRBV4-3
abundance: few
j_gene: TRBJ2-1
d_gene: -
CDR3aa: CASSQEELANTYNEQFF
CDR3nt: TGCGCCAGCAGCCAAGAGGAGCTAGCGAACACATACAATGAGCAGTTCTTC

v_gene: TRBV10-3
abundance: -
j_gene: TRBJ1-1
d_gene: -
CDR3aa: CAITREPVNTEAFF
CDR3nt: TGTGCCATCACTCGGGAACCCGTGAACACTGAAGCTTTCTTT

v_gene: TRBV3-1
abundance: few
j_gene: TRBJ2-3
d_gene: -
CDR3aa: CASSQGLTDTQYF
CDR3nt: TGTGCCAGCAGCCAAGGCCTCACAGATACGCAGTATTTT

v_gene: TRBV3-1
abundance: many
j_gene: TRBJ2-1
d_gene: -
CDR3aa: CASSQDRATLYNEQFF
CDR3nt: TGTGCCAGCAGCCAAGATCGCGCCACCCTTTACAATGAGCAGTTCTTC

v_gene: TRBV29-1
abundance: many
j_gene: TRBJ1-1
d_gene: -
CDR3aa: CSVYRVTEAFF
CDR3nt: TGCAGCGTTTACAGGGTCACTGAAGCTTTCTTT

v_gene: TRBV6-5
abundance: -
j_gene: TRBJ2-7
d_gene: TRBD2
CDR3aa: CASSYSSGSVYEQYF
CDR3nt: TGTGCCAGCAGTTACTCGAGCGGGAGTGTGTACGAGCAGTACTTC

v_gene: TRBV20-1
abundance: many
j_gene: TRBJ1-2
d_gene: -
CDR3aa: CSARESYDLNYGYTF
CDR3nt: TGCAGTGCTAGAGAGAGTTACGACCTTAACTATGGCTACACCTTC

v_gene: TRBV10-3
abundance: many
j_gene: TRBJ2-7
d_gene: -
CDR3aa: CAISSSGTYEQYF
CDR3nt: TGTGCCATCAGTTCCAGCGGTACCTACGAGCAGTACTTC

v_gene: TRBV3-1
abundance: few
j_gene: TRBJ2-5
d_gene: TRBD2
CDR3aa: CASSPNIAGGREETQYF
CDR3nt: TGTGCCAGCAGCCCAAACATAGCGGGAGGGCGTGAGGAGACCCAGTACTTC

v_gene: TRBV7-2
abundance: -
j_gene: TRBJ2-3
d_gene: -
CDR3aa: CASSLRLHTDTQYF
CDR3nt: TGTGCCAGCAGCTTACGCCTTCACACAGATACGCAGTATTTT

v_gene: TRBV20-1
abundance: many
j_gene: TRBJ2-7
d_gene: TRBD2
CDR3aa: CSARGDGLAGLPLYEQYF
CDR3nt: TGCAGTGCTAGGGGGGACGGACTAGCGGGATTACCCCTCTACGAGCAGTACTTC

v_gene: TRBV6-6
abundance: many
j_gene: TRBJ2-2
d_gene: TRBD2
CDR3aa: CASSYPSLEREIKLFF
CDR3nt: TGTGCCAGCAGTTACCCCTCCCTCGAGCGGGAAATAAAGCTGTTTTTT

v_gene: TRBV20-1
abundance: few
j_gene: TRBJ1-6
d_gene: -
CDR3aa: CSASMQGLYNSPLHF
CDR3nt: TGCAGTGCTAGTATGCAGGGACTGTATAATTCACCCCTCCACTTT

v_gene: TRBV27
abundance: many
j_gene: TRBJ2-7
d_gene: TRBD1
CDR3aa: CASSWDSSYEQYF
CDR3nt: TGTGCCAGCAGCTGGGACAGTTCCTACGAGCAGTACTTC

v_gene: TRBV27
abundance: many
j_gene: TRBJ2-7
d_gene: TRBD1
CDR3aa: CASSLSWDSHEQYF
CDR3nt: TGTGCCAGCAGTTTATCCTGGGACAGCCACGAGCAGTACTTC

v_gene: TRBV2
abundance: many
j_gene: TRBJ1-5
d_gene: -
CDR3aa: CAGSQGIGQPQHF
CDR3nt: TGTGCCGGATCCCAGGGAATAGGACAGCCCCAGCATTTT

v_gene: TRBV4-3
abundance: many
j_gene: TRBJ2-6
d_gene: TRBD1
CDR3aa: CASSQETGGYSGANVLTF
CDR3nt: TGCGCCAGCAGCCAAGAGACAGGGGGCTACTCTGGGGCCAACGTCCTGACTTTC

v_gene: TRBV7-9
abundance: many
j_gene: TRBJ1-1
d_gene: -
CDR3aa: CASSLAEGVEAFF
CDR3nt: TGTGCCAGCAGCTTAGCGGAGGGCGTCGAAGCTTTCTTT

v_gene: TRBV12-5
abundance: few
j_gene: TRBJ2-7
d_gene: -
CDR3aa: CASATQYEQYF
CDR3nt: TGTGCTAGTGCGACTCAATACGAGCAGTACTTC

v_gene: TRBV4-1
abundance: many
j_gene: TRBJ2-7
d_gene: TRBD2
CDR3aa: CASSQVAGGRYEQYF
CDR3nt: TGCGCCAGCAGCCAAGTGGCGGGAGGGCGCTACGAGCAGTACTTC

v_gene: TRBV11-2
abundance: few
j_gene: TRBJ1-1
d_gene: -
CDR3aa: CASSFLDRNTEAFF
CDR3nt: TGTGCCAGCAGCTTTTTGGACAGGAACACTGAAGCTTTCTTT

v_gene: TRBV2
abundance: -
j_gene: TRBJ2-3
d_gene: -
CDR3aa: CVSLPRGESDTQYF
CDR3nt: TGTGTCAGCCTTCCCAGGGGGGAATCGGATACGCAGTATTTT

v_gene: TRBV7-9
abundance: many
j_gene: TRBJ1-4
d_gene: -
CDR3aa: CASSLARGSAKLFF
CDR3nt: TGTGCCAGCAGCTTAGCCCGCGGATCTGCAAAACTGTTTTTT

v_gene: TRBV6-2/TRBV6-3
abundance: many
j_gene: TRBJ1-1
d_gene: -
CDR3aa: CATCREGSRETEAFF
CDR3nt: TGTGCCACCTGCCGGGAGGGGTCGAGAGAGACTGAAGCTTTCTTT

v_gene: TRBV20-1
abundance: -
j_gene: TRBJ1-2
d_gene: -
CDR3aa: CSARLQPARVGYGYTF
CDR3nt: TGCAGTGCTAGGCTGCAGCCAGCCCGAGTGGGATATGGCTACACCTTC

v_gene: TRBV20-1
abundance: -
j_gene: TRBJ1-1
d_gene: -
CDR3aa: CSARGGKGRNTEAFF
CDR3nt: TGCAGTGCTAGAGGGGGGAAGGGGCGGAACACTGAAGCTTTCTTT

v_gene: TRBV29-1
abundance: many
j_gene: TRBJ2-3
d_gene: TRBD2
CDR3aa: CSAGLAGRGADTQYF
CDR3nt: TGCAGCGCCGGACTAGCGGGAAGAGGCGCAGATACGCAGTATTTT

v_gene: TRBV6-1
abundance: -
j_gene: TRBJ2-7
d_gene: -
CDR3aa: CASSERGVGSYEQYF
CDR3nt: TGTGCCAGCAGTGAAAGAGGGGTAGGGTCCTACGAGCAGTACTTC

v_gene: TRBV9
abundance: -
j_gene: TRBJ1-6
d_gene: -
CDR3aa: CASSPGERSPLHF
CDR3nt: TGTGCCAGCAGCCCAGGGGAACGATCACCCCTCCACTTT

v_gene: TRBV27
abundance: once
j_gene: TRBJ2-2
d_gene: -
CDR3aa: CASSLWVAGELFF
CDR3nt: TGTGCCAGCAGTTTGTGGGTAGCCGGGGAGCTGTTTTTT

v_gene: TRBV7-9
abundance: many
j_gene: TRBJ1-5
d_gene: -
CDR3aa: CASSFPGHNQPQHF
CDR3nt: TGTGCCAGCAGCTTCCCAGGCCACAATCAGCCCCAGCATTTT

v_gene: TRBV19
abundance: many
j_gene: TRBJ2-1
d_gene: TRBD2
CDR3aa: CASSIDGASGQPIGEQFF
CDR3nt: TGTGCCAGTAGTATAGACGGGGCTAGCGGCCAACCTATTGGTGAGCAGTTCTTC

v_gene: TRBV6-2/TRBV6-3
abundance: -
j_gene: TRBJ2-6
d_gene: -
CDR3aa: CASSYDGGRGANVLTF
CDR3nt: TGTGCCAGCAGTTACGATGGGGGGCGTGGGGCCAACGTCCTGACTTTC

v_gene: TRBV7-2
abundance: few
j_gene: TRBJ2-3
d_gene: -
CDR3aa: CASSVPKGDTQYF
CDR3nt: TGTGCCAGCAGCGTCCCAAAGGGAGATACGCAGTATTTT

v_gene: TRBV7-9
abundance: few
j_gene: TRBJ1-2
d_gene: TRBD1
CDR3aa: CASSPRTGLNYGYTF
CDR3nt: TGTGCCAGCAGCCCCAGGACAGGGCTTAACTATGGCTACACCTTC

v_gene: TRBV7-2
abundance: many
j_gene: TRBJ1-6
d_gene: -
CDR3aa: CASSPYNSPLHF
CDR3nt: TGTGCCAGCAGCCCGTATAATTCACCCCTCCACTTT

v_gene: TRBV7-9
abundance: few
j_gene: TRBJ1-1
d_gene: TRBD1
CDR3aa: CASSSGQLHTEAFF
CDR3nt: TGTGCCAGCAGTTCGGGACAGCTACACACTGAAGCTTTCTTT

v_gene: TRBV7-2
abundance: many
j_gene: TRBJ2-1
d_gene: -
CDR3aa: CASITLGKRYNEQFF
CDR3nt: TGTGCCAGCATCACGTTAGGGAAGCGGTACAATGAGCAGTTCTTC

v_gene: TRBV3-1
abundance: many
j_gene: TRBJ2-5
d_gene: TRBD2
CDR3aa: CASSRGGLAKETQYF
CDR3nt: TGTGCCAGCAGCCGAGGAGGACTAGCTAAGGAGACCCAGTACTTC

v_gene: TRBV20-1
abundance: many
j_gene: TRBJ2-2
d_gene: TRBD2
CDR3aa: CSARAGGRTGELFF
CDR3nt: TGCAGTGCTAGAGCAGGCGGGAGGACCGGGGAGCTGTTTTTT

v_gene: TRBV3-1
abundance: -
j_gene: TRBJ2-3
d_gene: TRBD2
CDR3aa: CASSHPFRLAGIHTQYF
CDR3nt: TGTGCCAGCAGCCATCCATTTCGACTAGCGGGTATCCATACGCAGTATTTT

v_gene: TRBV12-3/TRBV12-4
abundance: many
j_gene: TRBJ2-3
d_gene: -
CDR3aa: CASSWTDSTDTQYF
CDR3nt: TGTGCCAGCAGTTGGACCGACAGCACAGATACGCAGTATTTT

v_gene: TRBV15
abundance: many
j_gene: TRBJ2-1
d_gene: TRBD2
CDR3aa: CATSRGLAGSILEQFF
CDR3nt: TGTGCCACCAGCAGAGGTCTAGCGGGCTCCATCCTTGAGCAGTTCTTC

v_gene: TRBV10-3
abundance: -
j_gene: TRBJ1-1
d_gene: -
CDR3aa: CAISQDPGTEAFF
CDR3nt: TGTGCCATCAGTCAAGACCCCGGCACTGAAGCTTTCTTT

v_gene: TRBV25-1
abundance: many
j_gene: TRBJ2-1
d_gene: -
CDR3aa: CATGHSNEQFF
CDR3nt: TGTGCCACCGGACACTCCAATGAGCAGTTCTTC

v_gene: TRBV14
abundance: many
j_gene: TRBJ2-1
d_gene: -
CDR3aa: CASSQDPADSYNEQFF
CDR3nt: TGTGCCAGCAGCCAAGACCCAGCGGACTCCTACAATGAGCAGTTCTTC

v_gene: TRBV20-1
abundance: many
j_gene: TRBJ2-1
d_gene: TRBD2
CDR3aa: CSAESSGSGYNEQFF
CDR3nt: TGCAGTGCAGAGAGTAGCGGGAGCGGATACAATGAGCAGTTCTTC

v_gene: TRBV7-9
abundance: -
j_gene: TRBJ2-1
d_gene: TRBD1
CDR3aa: CASSMPGQGAEQFF
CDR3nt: TGTGCCAGCAGCATGCCGGGACAGGGGGCTGAGCAGTTCTTC

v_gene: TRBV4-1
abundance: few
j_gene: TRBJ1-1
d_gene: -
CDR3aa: CASSQDSNTEAFF
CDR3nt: TGCGCCAGCAGCCAAGATAGTAACACTGAAGCTTTCTTT

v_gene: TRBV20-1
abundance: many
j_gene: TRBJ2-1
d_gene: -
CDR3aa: CSAPHSVDSYNEQFF
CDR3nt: TGCAGTGCTCCGCATAGCGTGGATAGCTACAATGAGCAGTTCTTC

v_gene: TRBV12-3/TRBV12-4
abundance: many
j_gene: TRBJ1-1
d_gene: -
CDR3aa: CASSFHEAFF
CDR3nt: TGTGCCAGCAGTTTTCATGAAGCTTTCTTT

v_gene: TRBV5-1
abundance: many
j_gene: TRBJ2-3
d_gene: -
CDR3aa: CASSFNLEADTQYF
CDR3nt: TGCGCCAGCAGCTTTAATTTAGAGGCAGATACGCAGTATTTT

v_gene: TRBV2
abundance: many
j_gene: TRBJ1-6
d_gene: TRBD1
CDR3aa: CASSPSRQGYSPLHF
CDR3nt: TGTGCCAGCAGTCCTTCCCGACAGGGATATTCACCCCTCCACTTT